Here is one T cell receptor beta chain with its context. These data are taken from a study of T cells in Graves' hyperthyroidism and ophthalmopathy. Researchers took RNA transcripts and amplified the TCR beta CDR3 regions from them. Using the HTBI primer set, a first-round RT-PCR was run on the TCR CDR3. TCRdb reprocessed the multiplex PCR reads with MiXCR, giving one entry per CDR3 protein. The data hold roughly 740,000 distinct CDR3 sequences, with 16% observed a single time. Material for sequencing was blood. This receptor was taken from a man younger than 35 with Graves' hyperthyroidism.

CDR3 in DNA: TGTGCCACCCAGTGGAGAGGACTAGCGGGAGACCAACGGGGGAATGAGCAGTTCTTC. Translated, it gives CATQWRGLAGDQRGNEQFF. The rearrangement uses TRBV10-3 and TRBJ2-1; TRBD2 matches 13 bases. This CDR3 has 19 amino acids. Per germline, CDR1 ENHRY and CDR2 SYGVKD. V dropped 10 bases and J dropped 7; count of bases not matched to a gene: 22.